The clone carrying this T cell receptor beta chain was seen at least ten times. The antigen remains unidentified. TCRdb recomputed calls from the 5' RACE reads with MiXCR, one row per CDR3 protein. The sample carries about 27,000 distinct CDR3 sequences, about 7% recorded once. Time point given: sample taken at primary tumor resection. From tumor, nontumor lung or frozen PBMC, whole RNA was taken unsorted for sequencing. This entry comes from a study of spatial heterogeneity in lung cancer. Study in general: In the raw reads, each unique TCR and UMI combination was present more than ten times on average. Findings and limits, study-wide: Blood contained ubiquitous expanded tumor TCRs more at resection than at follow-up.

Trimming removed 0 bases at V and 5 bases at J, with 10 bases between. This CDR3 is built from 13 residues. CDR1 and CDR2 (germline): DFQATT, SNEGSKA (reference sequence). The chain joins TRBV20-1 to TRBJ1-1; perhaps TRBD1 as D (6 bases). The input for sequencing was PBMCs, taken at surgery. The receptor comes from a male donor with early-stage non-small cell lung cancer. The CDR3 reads CSARDGRGTEAFF. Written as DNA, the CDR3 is TGCAGTGCTAGAGACGGTAGGGGGACTGAAGCTTTCTTT.